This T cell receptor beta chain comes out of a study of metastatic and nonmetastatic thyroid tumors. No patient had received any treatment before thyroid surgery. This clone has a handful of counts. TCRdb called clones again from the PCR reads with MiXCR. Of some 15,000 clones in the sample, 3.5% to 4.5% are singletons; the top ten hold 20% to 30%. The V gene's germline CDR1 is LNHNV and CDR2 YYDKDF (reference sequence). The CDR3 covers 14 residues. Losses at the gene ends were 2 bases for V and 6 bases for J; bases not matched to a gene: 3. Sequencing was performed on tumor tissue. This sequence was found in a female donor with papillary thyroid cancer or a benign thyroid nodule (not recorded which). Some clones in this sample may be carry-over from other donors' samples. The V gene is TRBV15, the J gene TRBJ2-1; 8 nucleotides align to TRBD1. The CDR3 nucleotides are TGTGCCACCAGCAGAAGGACAGGGCTCAATGAGCAGTTCTTC. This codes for CATSRRTGLNEQFF. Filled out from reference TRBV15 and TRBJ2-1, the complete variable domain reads DAMVIQNPRYQVTQFGKPVTLSCSQTLNHNVMYWYQQKSSQAPKLLFHYYDKDFNNEADTPDNFQSRRPNTSFCFLDIRSPGLGDTAMYLCATSRRTGLNEQFFGPGTRLTVL.